This T cell receptor (beta chain) was sequenced in a study of blood T cell repertoires in COVID-19. Study-wide background: The analysed material was cDNA or gDNA that came from T cells, B-cell-depleted T cells, or PBMCs.

Seattle patients were enrolled while actively infected and followed longitudinally. Profiling relied on immunoSEQ multiplex PCR, and the TCRdb table lists in-frame clones only, not all of them. The data contain about 190,000 clones, approximately 90% of them singletons. The CDR3 contains 14 residues. Trimming took 5 bases from V and 5 from J; bases not matched to a gene: 6. Germline V gene data show CDR1 as SQVTM and CDR2 as ANQGSEA. The sample consisted of peripheral blood. The rearrangement links TRBV29-1 to TRBJ2-2; 9 nucleotides align to TRBD2. The sequence was obtained from a woman aged 65 to 85 with COVID-19, enrolled during active disease. The chain's CDR3 is CSVSGTSLTGELFF. The CDR3, as DNA: TGCAGCGTTTCCGGGACTAGCCTTACCGGGGAGCTGTTTTTT.